Listed here is a single TCR beta chain. Its antigen is currently unknown. The study ran its PCR with 60 Vbeta and 13 Jbeta primers. The table came from immunoSEQ multiplex PCR; TCRdb's copy has only in-frame clones and leaves some out. This sample carries about 130,000 clones, 65% to 85% of them seen once, and the ten largest clones take roughly 1.2%. This record comes from a study of cytomegalovirus exposure and HLA in healthy donors. Study conclusions and caveats: Apart from CMV serostatus, no immune exposure information was available. For TCR beta chains, V- and J-gene trimming was later linked to a missense DCLRE1C variant. Among CMV-associated TCR beta chains, most appeared HLA-restricted in a later analysis.

The length of the CDR3 is 14 residues. V lost 2 bases, J lost 10 bases, and 13 bases stayed unmatched. Germline CDR1 and CDR2: SQVTM and ANQGSEA. The chain carries TRBV29-1 and TRBJ1-2; 7 positions agree with TRBD1. The sequenced sample was PBMCs. The sequence was collected from a boy aged 5-17 years in good health and CMV-seronegative. The CDR3 region has the DNA TGCAGCGTTGAACTCGGGACAGTCCTCCGAGCCTACACCTTC. Protein: CSVELGTVLRAYTF.